This T cell receptor (beta chain) was sequenced for a study of OX40 agonist ivuxolimab in advanced cancers. This clone has just a few counts. The CDR3 length is 15 residues. V lost 6 bases to trimming and J lost 4 bases; unmatched junction nucleotides: 6. CDR1 is LNHDA and CDR2 is SQIVND in the germline V gene (reference sequence). TCRdb keeps only in-frame clones here, not all; method: immunoSEQ multiplex PCR. The data contain 65,000 to 75,000 clones, over 80% of them singletons. This chain uses TRBV19 with TRBJ1-5, with 10 positions matching TRBD1. The sequences come from CD4+ or CD8+ T cells sorted from blood, collected in a trial of the OX40 agonist ivuxolimab. This receptor was identified in an adult with an advanced solid tumor such as melanoma, head and neck, liver or kidney cancer. CDR3 bases: TGTGCCAGTAGACGACAGGGGGCCCGTAATCAGCCCCAGCATTTT. It encodes CASRRQGARNQPQHF.